What follows are 30 T cell receptor beta chains derived from one specimen sequenced in a study of early T cells in non-severe SARS-CoV-2 infection. A single record per CDR3 protein comes from TCRdb applying MiXCR to the 5' RACE reads. The sample lists about 26,000 distinct CDR3 sequences, roughly 4.2% occurring once. The sample taken for sequencing was whole blood. The receptors stem from an adult who was a healthcare worker with PCR-confirmed SARS-CoV-2 infection or an uninfected control (not recorded which).

This clonotype was found many times. The V and J genes are TRBV9 and TRBJ2-5; D not certain. Per the germline V gene, CDR1 is SGDLS and CDR2 is YYNGEE. V was trimmed by 4 bases and J by 5 bases, leaving 9 bases between them. CDR3 length: 12 amino acids. The CDR3 loop reads CASSPGPETQYF. The CDR3 nucleotides are TGTGCCAGCAGCCCCGGGCCGGAGACCCAGTACTTC.

J is TRBJ2-3 and V is TRBV11-2, with D unresolved. CDR1 and CDR2 (germline): SGHAT, FQNNGV. The CDR3 length is 15 residues. The ends were cut back, 1 base at V and 0 bases at J, with 8 bases in the middle. In DNA form, the CDR3 reads TGTGCCAGCAGCTTAGGGCGTTCTAGCACAGATACGCAGTATTTT. As protein: CASSLGRSSTDTQYF. The full variable domain, with the rest looked up from reference TRBV11-2 and TRBJ2-3, is EAGVAQSPRYKIIEKRQSVAFWCNPISGHATLYWYQQILGQGPKLLIQFQNNGVVDDSQLPKDRFSAERLKGVDSTLKIQPAKLEDSAVYLCASSLGRSSTDTQYFGPGTRLTVL.

This clonotype was recorded many times. The chain links TRBV7-7 to TRBJ2-2; a weak D match, TRBD1 (5 bases). CDR1 is SSHAT, CDR2 FNYEAQ, per germline (reference sequence). This CDR3 is 19 amino acids long. Trimming shortened V by 5 bases and J by 4 bases, and 26 bases separated the two germline ends. The CDR3 DNA follows: TGTGCCAGCAGCCCCGGCTACGGTAGTGCTAGGGGATCCACCGGGGAGCTGTTTTTT. Translating gives CASSPGYGSARGSTGELFF. Variable domain in full (rest from reference TRBV7-7 and TRBJ2-2): GAGVSQSPRYKVTKRGQDVTLRCDPISSHATLYWYQQALGQGPEFLTYFNYEAQPDKSGLPSDRFSAERPEGSISTLTIQRTEQRDSAMYRCASSPGYGSARGSTGELFFGEGSRLTVL.

This clonotype was observed at least ten times. The chain uses TRBV5-1 and TRBJ2-3; the match to TRBD2 covers 14 bases. The length of the CDR3 is 17 residues. Germline loops: CDR1 SGHRS, CDR2 YFSETQ. V trimming: 0 bases; J trimming: 4 bases; junction bases outside the gene matches: 4. The DNA for the CDR3 is TGCGCCAGCAGCTTGGCCGGGACTAGCGGGAGCCCAGATACGCAGTATTTT. It encodes CASSLAGTSGSPDTQYF.

A remark on this clonotype: The DNA is omitted, as the CDR3 cannot be located on it reliably, and the CDR3 follows TCRdb's listing. The gene calls are TRBV12-3 or TRBV12-4 and TRBJ2-2; the table's D call of TRBD1 was not tested on the DNA. The CDR3 spans 15 residues, counting both ends. The CDR3 region is CASSHRGGQPGSCFF.

This clonotype was seen ten or more times. This chain joins TRBV20-1 and TRBJ2-1; D remains ambiguous. Germline loops: CDR1 DFQATT, CDR2 SNEGSKA (reference sequence). This CDR3 has 16 amino acids. Trimming removed 4 bases from V and 0 bases from J, with 16 bases in between. The CDR3 is CSAKPVQISSYNEQFF. The CDR3 DNA is TGCAGTGCTAAACCAGTCCAAATTAGCTCCTACAATGAGCAGTTCTTC.

This clonotype was detected only a few times. This chain uses TRBV12-3 or TRBV12-4 with TRBJ2-1, with TRBD2 as a possible D gene (5 bases). V was cut by 2 bases and J by 7 bases, with 12 bases left in between. This CDR3 region has 14 residues. The CDR3 DNA is TGTGCCAGCAGTTTACTAGCTTTCCTTAATGAGCAGTTCTTC. Amino acids: CASSLLAFLNEQFF.

This clonotype showed up just a few times. The chain carries TRBV13 and TRBJ2-1; D call uncertain. V was clipped by 5 bases and J by 6 bases, with 14 bases between them. In germline, CDR1 is PRHDT, CDR2 FYEKMQ (reference sequence). There are 14 residues in the CDR3. The chain's CDR3 is CASSPRLGFNEQFF. DNA of the CDR3: TGTGCCAGCAGCCCCAGACTGGGATTCAATGAGCAGTTCTTC.

This clonotype was counted between two and nine times. J is TRBJ2-1 and V is TRBV4-1; TRBD2 agrees at 9 bases. This CDR3 has 14 residues. The V and J ends lost 5 bases and 9 bases, in that order; junction bases with no gene match: 8. Germline assignment: CDR1 MGHRA and CDR2 YSYEKL. The CDR3 sequence is CASSSYPREGEQFF. The CDR3 DNA is TGCGCCAGCAGCTCCTACCCGCGGGAGGGTGAGCAGTTCTTC.

This clonotype was recorded at least ten times. V gene TRBV20-1 combines with J gene TRBJ2-2; tentatively, D is TRBD1 or TRBD2 (5 bases each). The CDR3 has 16 amino acids. Per germline, CDR1 DFQATT and CDR2 SNEGSKA (reference sequence). Trimming pared 0 bases from V and 3 bases from J, leaving 14 bases between. CDR3 bases: TGCAGTGCTAGAGATCCCGGGGCTGGGGACACCGGGGAGCTGTTTTTT. This codes for CSARDPGAGDTGELFF.

This clonotype was observed many times. J is TRBJ2-7 and V is TRBV29-1; D is perhaps TRBD2 (7 bases). CDR3 size: 13 residues. Germline V gene data show CDR1 as SQVTM and CDR2 as ANQGSEA. Trimming removed 7 bases at V and 2 bases at J, with 15 bases between. The CDR3 DNA follows: TGCAGCGCCCGGGGGGCGGTCGCCTACGAGCAGTACTTC. The encoded protein is CSARGAVAYEQYF.

Many counts were recorded for this clonotype. V gene TRBV20-1 combines with J gene TRBJ2-3, with D tentatively TRBD2 (5 bases). The ends were cut back, 6 bases at V and 3 bases at J, with 10 bases in the middle. The germline gives CDR1 DFQATT, CDR2 SNEGSKA (reference sequence). This CDR3 has 12 amino acids. DNA for the CDR3: TGCAGTGCATGGTTAGCGACAGATACGCAGTATTTT. Its translation: CSAWLATDTQYF.

This clonotype showed up many times. The chain carries TRBV20-1 and TRBJ1-2, with D perhaps TRBD1 (5 bases). Germline lookup yields CDR1 DFQATT and CDR2 SNEGSKA (reference sequence). The CDR3 length is 18 residues. The V and J ends lost 3 bases and 5 bases respectively, with 28 bases between them. The CDR3 DNA sequence: TGCAGTGCTAGCCCCGCCGGTTTTGGGACTACTGGGCTTTATGGCTACACCTTC. Its translation is CSASPAGFGTTGLYGYTF.

This clonotype was detected many times. The chain couples TRBV12-3 or TRBV12-4 to TRBJ2-1; 9 bases are a match to TRBD2. The CDR3 extends over 15 amino acids. After removal of 5 bases from V and 7 bases from J, the junction contained 9 bases not matched to a gene. The CDR3 reads CASSSSGRLWNEQFF. The CDR3 coding sequence is TGTGCCAGCAGTAGTAGCGGGAGATTGTGGAATGAGCAGTTCTTC.

This clonotype was seen many times. The chain uses TRBV11-3 and TRBJ1-2, with D possibly matching TRBD1 (6 bases). The CDR3 is 15 amino acids. The germline CDR1 and CDR2 sequences are SGHNT and YENEEA. The ends were cut back, 2 bases at V and 7 bases at J, with 17 bases in the middle. CDR3 sequence reads: CASSLPRTALVGYTF. CDR3 sequence (DNA): TGTGCCAGCAGCTTACCTAGGACAGCCTTAGTTGGCTACACCTTC.

This clonotype was counted ten times or more. The rearrangement links TRBV6-6 to TRBJ2-2; D perhaps matches TRBD1 (8 bases). The CDR3 has 16 residues. CDR1 and CDR2 from the germline V gene are MNHNY and SVGAGI (reference sequence). V lost 0 bases, J lost 6 bases, and 14 bases lay in between. The CDR3 sequence is CASSYSHRGGSGELFF. CDR3 coding DNA: TGTGCCAGCAGTTACTCCCACAGGGGGGGTTCCGGGGAGCTGTTTTTT.

This clonotype was recorded many times. V usage is TRBV4-2 and J usage is TRBJ2-2; TRBD2 matches 10 bases. V gave up 1 base and J gave up 4 bases; unmatched junction bases: 9. The CDR3 has 18 amino acids. Looked up from germline, CDR1 is LGHNA and CDR2 is YNFKEQ. The CDR3 DNA sequence: TGTGCCAGCAGCCAAGGGATCCCCCTAGCGGGAGTCACCGGGGAGCTGTTTTTT. Protein sequence: CASSQGIPLAGVTGELFF.

This clonotype has a count of ten or more. This chain links TRBV7-2 with TRBJ2-3, with 11 bases identical to TRBD2. CDR3 length: 15 amino acids. Losses at the gene ends were 5 bases for V and 4 bases for J; bases not matched to a gene: 5. Germline V gene lookup returns CDR1 SGHTA and CDR2 FQGNSA. CDR3 DNA sequence: TGTGCCAGCAGCGACCGACTAGCGGGATCAGATACGCAGTATTTT. As protein: CASSDRLAGSDTQYF.

J is TRBJ2-7 and V is TRBV27; D unresolved. The V and J ends lost 6 bases and 0 bases respectively, with 12 bases between them. The CDR3 is 14 residues long. From germline, CDR1 is MNHEY and CDR2 SMNVEV (reference sequence). Written as DNA, the CDR3 is TGTGCCAGCAGATTTGGGGTGTCCTCCTACGAGCAGTACTTC. This gives the protein CASRFGVSSYEQYF.

This clonotype was found a few times. The rearrangement links TRBV12-3 or TRBV12-4 to TRBJ1-1, with D possibly being TRBD1 (6 bases). With 3 bases removed from V and 4 bases from J, the gap between germline ends came to 9 bases. The CDR3 has 13 residues. This CDR3 is CASSFQGFTEAFF. The CDR3 region has the DNA TGTGCCAGCAGTTTTCAGGGGTTCACTGAAGCTTTCTTT.

The table lists this clonotype with many counts. The V and J genes are TRBV20-1 and TRBJ1-3; D uncertain. Germline assignment: CDR1 DFQATT and CDR2 SNEGSKA (reference sequence). The CDR3 is 14 residues long. The V end lost 0 bases, the J end lost 0 bases, and 6 bases lay between the germline ends. The CDR3 DNA reads TGCAGTGCTAGAGATGTGGGCTCTGGAAACACCATATATTTT. Encoded protein: CSARDVGSGNTIYF.

This clonotype was seen more than once but under ten times. The V gene is TRBV11-2, the J gene TRBJ2-3; TRBD1 aligns across 7 bases. The CDR3 is 18 residues long. Per the germline V gene, CDR1 is SGHAT and CDR2 is FQNNGV. The ends lost 2 bases at V and 3 bases at J; junction bases unmatched: 14. CDR3 region: CASSLLRGPKLRTDTQYF. For the CDR3, the DNA is TGTGCCAGCAGCTTATTGAGGGGGCCTAAGCTGCGGACAGATACGCAGTATTTT.

The chain links TRBV6-4 to TRBJ1-1, with D perhaps TRBD1 (5 bases). The germline V gene encodes CDR1 MRHNA and CDR2 SNTAGT. Trimming removed 0 bases from V and 0 bases from J, with 14 bases in between. The CDR3 loop spans 17 amino acids. The CDR3 nucleotides are TGTGCCAGCAGTGACTCAGGGAAAGGGGCTTTGAACACTGAAGCTTTCTTT. It specifies CASSDSGKGALNTEAFF.

This clonotype showed up just a few times. V and J are TRBV27 and TRBJ2-3; unclear D gene. Between the trimmed V and J ends, which lost 4 bases and 3 bases, there was a span of 11 bases. In germline, CDR1 is MNHEY, CDR2 SMNVEV (reference sequence). The CDR3 consists of 14 residues. CDR3 residues: CASSWRRPTDTQYF. CDR3 DNA: TGTGCCAGCAGTTGGCGACGCCCGACAGATACGCAGTATTTT.

This chain joins TRBV11-2 and TRBJ2-7; D unclear. Germline V CDR1 and CDR2: SGHAT, FQNNGV. The CDR3 is 13 amino acids. V was clipped by 1 base and J by 2 bases, with 6 bases between them. Written as DNA, the CDR3 is TGTGCCAGCAGCTTAGGAGCTACCTACGAGCAGTACTTC. Translation gives CASSLGATYEQYF. Full variable domain (outside the CDR3, taken from reference TRBV11-2 and TRBJ2-7): EAGVAQSPRYKIIEKRQSVAFWCNPISGHATLYWYQQILGQGPKLLIQFQNNGVVDDSQLPKDRFSAERLKGVDSTLKIQPAKLEDSAVYLCASSLGATYEQYFGPGTRLTVT.

This clonotype is labeled medium-sized. The chain couples TRBV9 to TRBJ2-3; no firm D call. V lost 3 bases and J 0 bases, leaving 11 bases between the germline ends. This CDR3 has 15 residues. Per the germline V gene, CDR1 is SGDLS and CDR2 is YYNGEE. The CDR3 reads CASSAGLVSTDTQYF. For the CDR3, the DNA is TGTGCCAGCAGCGCTGGCCTAGTGAGCACAGATACGCAGTATTTT. Combining the CDR3 with reference TRBV9 and TRBJ2-3 gives the whole variable domain DSGVTQTPKHLITATGQRVTLRCSPRSGDLSVYWYQQSLDQGLQFLIQYYNGEERAKGNILERFSAQQFPDLHSELNLSSLELGDSALYFCASSAGLVSTDTQYFGPGTRLTVL.

The sample holds many counts of this clonotype. This chain joins TRBV6-1 and TRBJ1-6, with D possibly matching TRBD1 (5 bases). V gave up 4 bases and J gave up 8 bases, with 9 bases separating them. The CDR3 loop spans 13 amino acids. Germline V gives CDR1 MNHNS, CDR2 SASEGT. The CDR3 DNA reads TGTGCCAGCAGTGGGGACCTCGATTCACCCCTCCACTTT. This gives the protein CASSGDLDSPLHF.

This clonotype was seen ten or more times. The chain carries TRBV12-3 or TRBV12-4 and TRBJ1-1, with D unresolved. The V and J ends lost 6 bases and 4 bases respectively, with 15 bases between them. This CDR3 has 14 amino acids. The CDR3 nucleotides read TGTGCCAGCAGCATTCAGAGGGCTTTCACTGAAGCTTTCTTT. It specifies CASSIQRAFTEAFF.

This clonotype has ten or more counts. The V gene is TRBV15, the J gene TRBJ2-3; D gene ambiguous. Germline V gene lookup returns CDR1 LNHNV and CDR2 YYDKDF (reference sequence). The CDR3 has 14 residues. Trimming removed 4 bases at V and 8 bases at J, with 16 bases between. CDR3 sequence (DNA): TGTGCCACCAGCACCGAAGCGTACTTAGGTACGCAGTATTTT. This sequence encodes CATSTEAYLGTQYF.

This clonotype was observed many times. The rearrangement uses TRBV20-1 and TRBJ2-1; D unresolved. The germline CDR1 and CDR2 sequences are DFQATT and SNEGSKA (reference sequence). V lost 0 bases, J lost 9 bases, and 6 bases lay in between. This CDR3 is built from 11 residues. The CDR3 DNA reads TGCAGTGCTAGAGAACATATTGAGCAGTTCTTC. Amino acid sequence: CSAREHIEQFF.